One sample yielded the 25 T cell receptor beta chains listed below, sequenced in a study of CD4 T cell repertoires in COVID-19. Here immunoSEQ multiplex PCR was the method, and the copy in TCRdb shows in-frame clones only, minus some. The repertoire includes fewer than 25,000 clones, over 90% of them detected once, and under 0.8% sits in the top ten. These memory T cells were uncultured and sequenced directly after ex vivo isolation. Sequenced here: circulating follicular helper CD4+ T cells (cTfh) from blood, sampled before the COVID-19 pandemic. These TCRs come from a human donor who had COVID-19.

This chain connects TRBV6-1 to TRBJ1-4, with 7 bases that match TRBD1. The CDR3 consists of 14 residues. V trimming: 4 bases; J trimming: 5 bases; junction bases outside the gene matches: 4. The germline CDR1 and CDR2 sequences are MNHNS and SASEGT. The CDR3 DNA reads TGTGCCAGCAGTGGCCGACAGGGAAATGAAAAACTGTTTTTT. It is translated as CASSGRQGNEKLFF.

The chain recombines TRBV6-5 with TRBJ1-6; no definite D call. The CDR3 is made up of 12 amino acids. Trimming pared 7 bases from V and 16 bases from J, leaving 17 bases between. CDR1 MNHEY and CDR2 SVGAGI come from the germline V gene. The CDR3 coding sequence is TGTGCCAGCACCAAGGAGGTCGATCAACTCCACTTT. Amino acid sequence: CASTKEVDQLHF.

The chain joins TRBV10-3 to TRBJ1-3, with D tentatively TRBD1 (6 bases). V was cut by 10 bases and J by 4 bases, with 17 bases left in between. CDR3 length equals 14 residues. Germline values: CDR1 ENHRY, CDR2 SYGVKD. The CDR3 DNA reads TGTGCCACAAGAGCTCAGGGGAACGGAAACACCATATATTTT. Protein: CATRAQGNGNTIYF.

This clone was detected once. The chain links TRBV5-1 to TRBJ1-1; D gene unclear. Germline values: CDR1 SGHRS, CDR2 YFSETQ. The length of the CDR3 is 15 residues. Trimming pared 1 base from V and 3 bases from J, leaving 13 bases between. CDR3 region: CASSLSYSGDTEAFF. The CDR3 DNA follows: TGCGCCAGCAGCTTGTCGTACTCCGGGGACACTGAAGCTTTCTTT.

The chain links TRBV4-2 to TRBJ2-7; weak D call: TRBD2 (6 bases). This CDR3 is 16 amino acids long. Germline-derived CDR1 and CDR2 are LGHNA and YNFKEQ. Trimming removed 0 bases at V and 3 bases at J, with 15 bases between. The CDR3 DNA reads TGTGCCAGCAGCCAAGAGGCGGGGCTCCCCATCTACGAGCAGTACTTC. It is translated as CASSQEAGLPIYEQYF.

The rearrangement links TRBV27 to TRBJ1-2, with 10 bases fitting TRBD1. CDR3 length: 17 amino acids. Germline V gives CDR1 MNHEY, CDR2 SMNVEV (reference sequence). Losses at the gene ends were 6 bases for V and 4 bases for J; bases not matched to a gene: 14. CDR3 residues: CASSLLGTGAAVYGYTF. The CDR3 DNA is TGTGCCAGCAGCCTACTAGGGACAGGGGCCGCCGTCTATGGCTACACCTTC.

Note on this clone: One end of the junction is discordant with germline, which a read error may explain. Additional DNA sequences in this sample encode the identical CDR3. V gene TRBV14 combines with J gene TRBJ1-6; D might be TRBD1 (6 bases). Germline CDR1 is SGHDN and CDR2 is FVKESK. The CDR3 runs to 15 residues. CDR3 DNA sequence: TGTGCCAGCAGCGGACAGAGCTCCTATAATTCCCCCCTCCACTTT. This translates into CASSGQSSYNSPLHF.

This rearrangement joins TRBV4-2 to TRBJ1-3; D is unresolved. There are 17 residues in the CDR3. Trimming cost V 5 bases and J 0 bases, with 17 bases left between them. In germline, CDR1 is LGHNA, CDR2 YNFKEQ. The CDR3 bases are TGTGCCAGCAGCGAAAGAGGCCGGCGAGTCTCTGGAAACACCATATATTTT. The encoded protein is CASSERGRRVSGNTIYF.

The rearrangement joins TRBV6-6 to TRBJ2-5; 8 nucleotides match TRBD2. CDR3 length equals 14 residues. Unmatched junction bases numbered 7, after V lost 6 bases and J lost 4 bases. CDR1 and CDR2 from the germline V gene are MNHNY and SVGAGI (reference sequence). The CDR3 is CASRGSGAIETQYF. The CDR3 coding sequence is TGTGCCAGCAGGGGTAGCGGGGCTATAGAGACCCAGTACTTC.

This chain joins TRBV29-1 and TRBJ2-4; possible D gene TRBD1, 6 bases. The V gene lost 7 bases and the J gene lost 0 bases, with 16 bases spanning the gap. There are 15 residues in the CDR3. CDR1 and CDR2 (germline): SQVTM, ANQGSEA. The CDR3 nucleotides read TGCAGCGACCAGGGGAATATTAGAGCCAAAAACATTCAGTACTTC. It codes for CSDQGNIRAKNIQYF.

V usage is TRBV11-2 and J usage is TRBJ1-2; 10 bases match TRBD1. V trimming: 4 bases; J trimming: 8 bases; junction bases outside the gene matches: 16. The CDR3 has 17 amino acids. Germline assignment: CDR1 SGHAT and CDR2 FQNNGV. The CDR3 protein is CASSSNPTSGQGRGYTF. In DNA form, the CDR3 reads TGTGCCAGCAGCTCCAACCCCACTTCGGGACAGGGGAGAGGCTACACCTTC.

The chain's CDR3 is CASNKGLGSTDTQYF. The CDR3, as DNA: TGTGCCAGCAACAAGGGACTTGGTAGCACAGATACGCAGTATTTT. The chain has TRBV7-2 and TRBJ2-3; D may be TRBD2 (6 bases). Deletions cut 7 bases from V and 0 bases from J, with 14 bases between. The length of the CDR3 is 15 residues. Looked up from germline, CDR1 is SGHTA and CDR2 is FQGNSA.

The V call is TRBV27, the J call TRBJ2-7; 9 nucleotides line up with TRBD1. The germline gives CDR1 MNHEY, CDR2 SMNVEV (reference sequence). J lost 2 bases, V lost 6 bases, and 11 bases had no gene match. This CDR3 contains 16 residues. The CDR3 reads CASSKLWDRDPYEQYF. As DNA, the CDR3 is TGTGCCAGCAGCAAACTTTGGGACAGGGATCCCTACGAGCAGTACTTC.

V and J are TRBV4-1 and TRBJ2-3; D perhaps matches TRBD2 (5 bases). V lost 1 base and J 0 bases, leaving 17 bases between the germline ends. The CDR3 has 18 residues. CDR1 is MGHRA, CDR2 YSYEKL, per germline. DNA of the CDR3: TGCGCCAGCAGCCAAGCGGTCTTAAGCGGATCCAGCACAGATACGCAGTATTTT. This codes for CASSQAVLSGSSTDTQYF.

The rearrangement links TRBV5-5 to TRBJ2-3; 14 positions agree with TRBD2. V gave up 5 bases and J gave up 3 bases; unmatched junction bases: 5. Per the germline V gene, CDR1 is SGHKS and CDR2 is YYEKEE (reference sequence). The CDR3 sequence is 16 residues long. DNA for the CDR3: TGTGCCAGCAGTCCCGGACTAGCGGGGGGTACAGATACGCAGTATTTT. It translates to CASSPGLAGGTDTQYF.

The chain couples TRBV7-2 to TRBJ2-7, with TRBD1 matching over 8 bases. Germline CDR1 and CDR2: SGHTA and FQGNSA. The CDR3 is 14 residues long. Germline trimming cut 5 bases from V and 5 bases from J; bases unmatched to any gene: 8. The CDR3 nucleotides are TGTGCCAGCAGCATGGACAGGGTAACCGACGAGCAGTACTTC. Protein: CASSMDRVTDEQYF.

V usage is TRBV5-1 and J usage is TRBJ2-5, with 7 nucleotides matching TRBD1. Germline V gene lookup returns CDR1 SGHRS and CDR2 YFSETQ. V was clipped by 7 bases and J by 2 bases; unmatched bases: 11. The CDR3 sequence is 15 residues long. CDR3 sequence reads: CASGSNTGAQETQYF. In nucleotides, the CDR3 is TGCGCCAGCGGGTCGAACACAGGGGCTCAAGAGACCCAGTACTTC.

CDR3 DNA sequence: TGTGCCAGCAGCGTAGAGGCAGGGAACGACCGCTACACCTTC. Residues: CASSVEAGNDRYTF. This chain joins TRBV9 and TRBJ1-2; TRBD1 might be the D (5 bases). V lost 0 bases, J lost 9 bases, and 15 bases lay in between. This CDR3 is 14 amino acids long. Per the germline V gene, CDR1 is SGDLS and CDR2 is YYNGEE. Full variable domain (remainder filled in from reference TRBV9 and TRBJ1-2): DSGVTQTPKHLITATGQRVTLRCSPRSGDLSVYWYQQSLDQGLQFLIQYYNGEERAKGNILERFSAQQFPDLHSELNLSSLELGDSALYFCASSVEAGNDRYTFGSGTRLTVV.

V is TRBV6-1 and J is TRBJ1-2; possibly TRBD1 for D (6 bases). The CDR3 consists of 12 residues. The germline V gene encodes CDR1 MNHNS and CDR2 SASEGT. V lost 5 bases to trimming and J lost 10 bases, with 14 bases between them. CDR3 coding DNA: TGTGCCAGCAGTTCGCAGACAGGATCCTACACCTTC. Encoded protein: CASSSQTGSYTF.

CDR3 sequence reads: CASSLVRDRFFGVAETQYF. CDR3 DNA sequence: TGTGCCAGCAGCTTGGTCCGGGACAGGTTTTTTGGGGTGGCGGAGACCCAGTACTTC. The genes are TRBV5-6 and TRBJ2-5, with 8 positions matching TRBD1. V shed 0 bases, J shed 5 bases, and the junction held 18 bases outside the gene matches. Germline assignment: CDR1 SGHDT and CDR2 YYEEEE. The CDR3 is made up of 19 amino acids. Full variable domain (outside the CDR3, taken from reference TRBV5-6 and TRBJ2-5): DAGVTQSPTHLIKTRGQQVTLRCSPKSGHDTVSWYQQALGQGPQFIFQYYEEEERQRGNFPDRFSGHQFPNYSSELNVNALLLGDSALYLCASSLVRDRFFGVAETQYFGPGTRLLVL.

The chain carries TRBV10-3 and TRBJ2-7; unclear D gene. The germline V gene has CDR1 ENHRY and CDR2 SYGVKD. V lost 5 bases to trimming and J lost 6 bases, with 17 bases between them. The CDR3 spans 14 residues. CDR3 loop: CAISPTHLGSEQYF. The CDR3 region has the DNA TGTGCCATCAGTCCGACCCACTTGGGCTCCGAGCAGTACTTC.

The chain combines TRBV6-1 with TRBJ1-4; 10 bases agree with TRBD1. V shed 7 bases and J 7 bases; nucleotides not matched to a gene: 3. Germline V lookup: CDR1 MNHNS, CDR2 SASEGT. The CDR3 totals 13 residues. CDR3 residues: CASTWTGGEKLFF. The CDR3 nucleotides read TGTGCCAGCACCTGGACAGGGGGTGAAAAACTGTTTTTT.

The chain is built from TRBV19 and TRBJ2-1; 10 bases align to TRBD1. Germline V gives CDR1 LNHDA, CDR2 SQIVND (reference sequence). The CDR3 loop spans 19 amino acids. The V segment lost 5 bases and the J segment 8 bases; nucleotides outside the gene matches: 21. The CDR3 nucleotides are TGTGCCAGTAGTCCTGATGGGGGATTGACAGGGGGCGGTTGGGATGAGCAGTTCTTC. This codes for CASSPDGGLTGGGWDEQFF.

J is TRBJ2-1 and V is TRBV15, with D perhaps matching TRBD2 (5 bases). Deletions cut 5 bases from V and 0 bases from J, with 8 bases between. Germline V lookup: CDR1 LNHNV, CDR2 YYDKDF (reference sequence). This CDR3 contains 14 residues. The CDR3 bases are TGTGCCACCAGCTCGGGGTACTCCTACAATGAGCAGTTCTTC. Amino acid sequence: CATSSGYSYNEQFF.

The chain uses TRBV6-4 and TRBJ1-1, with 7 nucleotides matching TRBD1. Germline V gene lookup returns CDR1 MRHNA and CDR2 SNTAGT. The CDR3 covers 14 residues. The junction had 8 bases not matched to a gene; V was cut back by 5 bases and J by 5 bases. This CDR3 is CASSRQGGRTEAFF. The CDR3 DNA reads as TGTGCCAGCAGTCGACAGGGTGGGCGGACTGAAGCTTTCTTT.